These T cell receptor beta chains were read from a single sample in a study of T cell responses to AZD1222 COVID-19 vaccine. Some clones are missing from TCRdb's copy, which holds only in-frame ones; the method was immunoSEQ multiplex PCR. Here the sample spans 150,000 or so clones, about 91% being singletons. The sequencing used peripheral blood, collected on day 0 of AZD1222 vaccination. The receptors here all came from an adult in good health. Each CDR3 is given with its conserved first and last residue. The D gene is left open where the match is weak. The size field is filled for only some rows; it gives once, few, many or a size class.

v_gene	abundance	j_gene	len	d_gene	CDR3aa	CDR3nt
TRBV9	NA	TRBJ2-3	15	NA	CASSAPPAGVNTQYF	TGTGCCAGCAGCGCCCCTCCGGCAGGGGTCAATACGCAGTATTTT
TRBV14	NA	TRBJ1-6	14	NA	CASSQAGHGLPLHF	TGTGCCAGCAGCCAAGCAGGGCACGGATTACCCCTCCACTTT
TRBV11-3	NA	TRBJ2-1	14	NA	CASSPYTGWNEQFF	TGTGCCAGCAGCCCATACACCGGGTGGAATGAGCAGTTCTTC
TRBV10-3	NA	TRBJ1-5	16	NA	CAISDSTLGGNQPQHF	TGTGCCATCAGTGATTCGACCCTAGGGGGCAATCAGCCCCAGCATTTT
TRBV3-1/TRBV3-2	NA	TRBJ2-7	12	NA	CASSPQSYEQYF	TGTGCCAGCAGCCCCCAGAGTTACGAGCAGTACTTC
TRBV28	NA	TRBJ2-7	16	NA	CASSSGRGEMDYEQYF	TGTGCCAGCAGTTCGGGCCGCGGGGAGATGGACTACGAGCAGTACTTC
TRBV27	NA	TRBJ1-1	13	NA	CASSLGRGTEAFF	TGTGCCAGCAGTTTAGGAAGGGGAACTGAAGCTTTCTTT
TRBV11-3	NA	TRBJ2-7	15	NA	CASSLEGTTAYEQYF	TGTGCCAGCAGCTTAGAGGGGACAACCGCCTACGAGCAGTACTTC
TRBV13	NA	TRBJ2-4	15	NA	CATSSSGGRANIQYF	TGTGCCACGAGCTCGTCCGGGGGCAGGGCGAACATTCAGTACTTC
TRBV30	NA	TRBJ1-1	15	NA	CAWRLGGWRGTEAFF	TGTGCCTGGAGGCTGGGGGGGTGGAGGGGCACTGAAGCTTTCTTT
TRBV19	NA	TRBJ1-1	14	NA	CASRTQAPVTEAFF	TGTGCCAGTAGAACGCAGGCCCCTGTAACTGAAGCTTTCTTT
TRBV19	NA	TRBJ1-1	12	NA	CASSIGGAKAFF	TGTGCCAGTAGTATAGGGGGGGCGAAGGCTTTCTTT
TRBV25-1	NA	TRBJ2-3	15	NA	CASSEYVGGPDTQYF	TGTGCCAGCAGTGAATACGTCGGGGGTCCAGATACGCAGTATTTT
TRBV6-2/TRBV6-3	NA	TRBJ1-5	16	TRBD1	CASSFRDRGYYQPQHF	TGTGCCAGCAGTTTCCGGGACAGGGGGTATTATCAGCCCCAGCATTTT
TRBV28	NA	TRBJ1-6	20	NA	CASSRWTEGTTSSYNSPLHF	TGTGCCAGCAGCCGGTGGACAGAGGGAACCACGAGCTCCTATAATTCACCCCTCCACTTT
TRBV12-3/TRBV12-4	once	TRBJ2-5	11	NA	CASSFGETQYF	TGTGCCAGCAGCTTTGGTGAGACCCAGTACTTC
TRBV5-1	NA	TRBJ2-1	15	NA	CASSYTSSSYNEQFF	TGCGCCAGCAGCTACACGTCTAGCTCCTACAATGAGCAGTTCTTC
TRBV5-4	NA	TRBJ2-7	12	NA	CASSSSSYEQYF	TGTGCCAGCAGCTCCTCCTCCTACGAGCAGTACTTC
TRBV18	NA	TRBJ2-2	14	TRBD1	CASHGQGRAGELFF	TGTGCCAGCCATGGACAGGGAAGGGCCGGGGAGCTGTTTTTT
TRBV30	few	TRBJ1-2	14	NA	CAWSLGQTNYGYTF	TGTGCCTGGAGTCTGGGCCAAACCAACTATGGCTACACCTTC
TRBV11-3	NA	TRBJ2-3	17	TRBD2	CASSLGRLAGVWDTQYF	TGTGCCAGCAGCTTGGGGAGACTAGCGGGAGTCTGGGATACGCAGTATTTT
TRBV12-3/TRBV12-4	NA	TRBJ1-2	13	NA	CASSWGSTYGYTF	TGTGCCAGCAGCTGGGGTTCTACCTATGGCTACACCTTC
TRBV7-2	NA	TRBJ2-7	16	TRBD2	CASSPQGTSGSYEQYF	TGTGCCAGCAGCCCTCAAGGGACTAGCGGGAGCTACGAGCAGTACTTC
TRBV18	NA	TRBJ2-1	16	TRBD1	CASFSDRDRIYNEQFF	TGTGCCAGCTTCTCCGACCGGGACAGAATCTACAATGAGCAGTTCTTC
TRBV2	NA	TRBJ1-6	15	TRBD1	CASSVAAGGNSPLHF	TGTGCCAGCAGTGTAGCTGCAGGGGGAAATTCACCCCTCCACTTT
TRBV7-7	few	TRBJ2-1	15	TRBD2	CASSSGTSALNEQFF	TGTGCCAGCAGTTCCGGGACTAGCGCACTCAATGAGCAGTTCTTC
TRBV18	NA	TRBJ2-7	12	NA	CASSPDLTEQYF	TGTGCCAGCTCACCGGATTTAACCGAGCAGTACTTC
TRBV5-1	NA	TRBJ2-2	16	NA	CASSSGTTANTGELFF	TGCGCCAGCAGTTCAGGGACGACTGCGAACACCGGGGAGCTGTTTTTT
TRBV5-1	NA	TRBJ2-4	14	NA	CASSGLERENIQYF	TGCGCCAGCAGCGGGCTCGAGAGGGAGAACATTCAGTACTTC
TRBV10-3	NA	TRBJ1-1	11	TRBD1	CAISWDSEAFF	TGTGCCATCAGTTGGGACAGTGAAGCTTTCTTT
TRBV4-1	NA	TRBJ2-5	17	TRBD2	CASSRDRVAGAQETQYF	TGCGCCAGCAGCCGAGACAGGGTAGCGGGAGCCCAAGAGACCCAGTACTTC
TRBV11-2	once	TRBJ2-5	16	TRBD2	CASSPGLAGVGETQYF	TGTGCCAGCAGCCCGGGCTTAGCGGGAGTTGGGGAGACCCAGTACTTC
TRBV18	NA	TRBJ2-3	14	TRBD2	CASSTSGGAPSQYF	TGTGCCAGCTCAACTAGCGGGGGGGCCCCGTCGCAGTATTTT
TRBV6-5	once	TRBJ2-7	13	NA	CASSYDTISEQYF	TGTGCCAGCAGTTACGACACTATCAGCGAGCAGTACTTC
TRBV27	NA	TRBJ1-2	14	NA	CASSPARGARGYTF	TGTGCCAGCAGCCCCGCTCGAGGGGCCCGGGGCTACACCTTC
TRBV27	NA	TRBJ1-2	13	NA	CASSLSGSEGYTF	TGTGCCAGCAGTTTATCCGGTTCGGAAGGCTACACCTTC
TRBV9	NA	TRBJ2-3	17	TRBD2	CASSASLSGGAIDTQYF	TGTGCCAGCAGCGCCTCCCTTAGCGGGGGGGCGATAGATACGCAGTATTTT
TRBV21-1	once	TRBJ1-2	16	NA	CASSPSVATETYGYTF	TGTGCCAGCAGTCCCTCAGTAGCTACAGAAACCTATGGCTACACCTTC
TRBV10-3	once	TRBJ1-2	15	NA	CAIRKLTPTGYGYTF	TGTGCCATCAGGAAACTAACCCCGACAGGATATGGCTACACCTTC
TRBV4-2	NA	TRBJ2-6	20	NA	CASAGGRKGAVLLGANVLTF	TGTGCCAGCGCCGGGGGCCGGAAGGGGGCGGTCCTCCTTGGGGCCAACGTCCTGACTTTC
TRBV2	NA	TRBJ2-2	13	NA	CASSVENTGELFF	TGTGCCAGCAGTGTTGAGAACACCGGGGAGCTGTTTTTT
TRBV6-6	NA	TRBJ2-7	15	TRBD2	CASSPPGGSSYEQYF	TGTGCCAGCAGTCCCCCGGGGGGTTCCTCCTACGAGCAGTACTTC
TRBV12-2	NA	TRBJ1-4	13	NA	CASRLGTNEKLFF	TGTGCAAGTCGCTTAGGGACTAATGAAAAACTGTTTTTT
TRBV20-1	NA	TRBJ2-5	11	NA	CSALVRETQYF	TGCAGTGCTCTCGTCAGGGAGACCCAGTACTTC
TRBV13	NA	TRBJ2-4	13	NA	CASSSPAKNIQYF	TGTGCCAGCAGCTCCCCAGCCAAAAACATTCAGTACTTC
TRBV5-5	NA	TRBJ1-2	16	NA	CASSPMSRNPNYGYTF	TGTGCCAGCAGCCCGATGAGTAGAAACCCTAACTATGGCTACACCTTC
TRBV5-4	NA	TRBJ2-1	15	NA	CASSDTGKGSNEQFF	TGTGCCAGCAGCGATACAGGGAAGGGTAGTAATGAGCAGTTCTTC
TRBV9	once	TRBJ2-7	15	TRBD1	CASSPGTGSSYEQYF	TGTGCCAGCAGCCCTGGGACAGGGAGCTCCTACGAGCAGTACTTC
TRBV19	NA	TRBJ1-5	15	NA	CASSMGDSPRWPQHF	TGTGCCAGTAGTATGGGAGACAGCCCTCGGTGGCCCCAGCATTTT
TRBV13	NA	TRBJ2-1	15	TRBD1	CASSNRDRDYNEQFF	TGTGCCAGCAGCAACCGGGACAGGGATTACAATGAGCAGTTCTTC
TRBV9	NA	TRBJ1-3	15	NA	CASSVKPAGGNTIYF	TGTGCCAGCAGCGTTAAGCCTGCTGGTGGAAACACCATATATTTT